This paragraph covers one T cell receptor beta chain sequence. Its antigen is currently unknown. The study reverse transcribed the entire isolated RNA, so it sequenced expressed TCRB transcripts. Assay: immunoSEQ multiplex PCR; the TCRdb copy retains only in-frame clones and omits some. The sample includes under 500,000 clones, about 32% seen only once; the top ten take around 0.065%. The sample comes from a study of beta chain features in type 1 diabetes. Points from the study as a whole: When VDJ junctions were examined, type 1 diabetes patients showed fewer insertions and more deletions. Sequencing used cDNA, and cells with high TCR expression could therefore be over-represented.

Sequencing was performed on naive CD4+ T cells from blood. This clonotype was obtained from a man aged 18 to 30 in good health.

Here the CDR3 DNA reads TGTGCCAGCAGCCAAACAGGGACCAACTATGGCTACACCTTC. Encoded protein: CASSQTGTNYGYTF. J is TRBJ1-2 and V is TRBV4-2; D is possibly TRBD1 (6 bases). V shed 2 bases and J shed 2 bases, with 9 bases lying between them. From germline, CDR1 is LGHNA and CDR2 YNFKEQ. This CDR3 is 14 amino acids long.